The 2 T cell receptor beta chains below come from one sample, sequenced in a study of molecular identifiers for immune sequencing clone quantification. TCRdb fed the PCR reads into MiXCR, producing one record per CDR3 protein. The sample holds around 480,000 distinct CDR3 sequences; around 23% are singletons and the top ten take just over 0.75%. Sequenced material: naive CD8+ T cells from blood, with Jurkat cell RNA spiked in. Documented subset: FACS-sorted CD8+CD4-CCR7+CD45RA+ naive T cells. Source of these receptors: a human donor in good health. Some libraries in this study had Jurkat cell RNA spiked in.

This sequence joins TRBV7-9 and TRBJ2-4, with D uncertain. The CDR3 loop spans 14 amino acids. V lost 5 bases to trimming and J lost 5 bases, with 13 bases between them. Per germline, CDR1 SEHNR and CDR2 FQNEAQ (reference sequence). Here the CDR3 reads CASSLKEYQNIQYF. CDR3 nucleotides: TGTGCCAGCAGCCTCAAGGAATACCAAAACATTCAGTACTTC.

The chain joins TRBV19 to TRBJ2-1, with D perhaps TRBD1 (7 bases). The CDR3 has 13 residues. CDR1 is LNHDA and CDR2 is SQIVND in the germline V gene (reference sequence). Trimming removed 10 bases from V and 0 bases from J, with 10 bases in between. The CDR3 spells CATRGASYNEQFF. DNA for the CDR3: TGTGCCACCAGGGGGGCCTCCTACAATGAGCAGTTCTTC. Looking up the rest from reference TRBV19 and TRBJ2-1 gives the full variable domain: DGGITQSPKYLFRKEGQNVTLSCEQNLNHDAMYWYRQDPGQGLRLIYYSQIVNDFQKGDIAEGYSVSREKKESFPLTVTSAQKNPTAFYLCATRGASYNEQFFGPGTRLTVL.